The sequence of this T cell receptor beta chain was determined in a study of blood T cells in healthy people across ages. The authors ran a second PCR of about 7 to 11 cycles using a sample-barcoded 5' primer and a J-beta primer mix. Sequencing yielded, for each sample, at least 2.5 million paired-end reads carrying CDR3. A single record per CDR3 protein comes from TCRdb applying MiXCR to the 5' RACE reads. The sample records about 1,600,000 distinct CDR3 sequences, about 40% being singletons. Per sample, at least 5.5 micrograms of total RNA were extracted. This clonotype was recorded a few times. With 5 bases clipped from V and 1 base from J, the junction kept 19 bases outside the gene matches. Looked up from germline, CDR1 is SEHNR and CDR2 is FQNEAQ (reference sequence). The CDR3 extends over 20 amino acids.

Sample: blood. The chain joins TRBV7-9 to TRBJ1-1; 10 bases match TRBD1. The sequence came from a young woman in good health. The CDR3 spells CASSQRDRGLHVHGNTEAFF. Here the CDR3 DNA reads TGTGCCAGCAGCCAACGGGACAGGGGCCTCCATGTTCATGGGAACACTGAAGCTTTCTTT.